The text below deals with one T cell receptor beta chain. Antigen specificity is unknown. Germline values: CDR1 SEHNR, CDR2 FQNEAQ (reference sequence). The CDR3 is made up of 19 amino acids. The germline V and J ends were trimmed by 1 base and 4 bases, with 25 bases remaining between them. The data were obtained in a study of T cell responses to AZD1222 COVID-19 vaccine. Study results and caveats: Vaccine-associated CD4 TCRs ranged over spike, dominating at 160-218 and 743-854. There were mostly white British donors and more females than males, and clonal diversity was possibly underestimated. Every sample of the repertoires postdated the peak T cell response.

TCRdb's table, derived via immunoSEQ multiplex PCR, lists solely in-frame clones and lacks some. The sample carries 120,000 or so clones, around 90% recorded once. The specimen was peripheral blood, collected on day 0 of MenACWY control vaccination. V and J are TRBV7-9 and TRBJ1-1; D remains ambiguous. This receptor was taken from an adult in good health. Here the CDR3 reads CASSLGGWAGPLRSTEAFF. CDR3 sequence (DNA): TGTGCCAGCAGCTTAGGTGGTTGGGCAGGACCCCTGAGGAGCACTGAAGCTTTCTTT.